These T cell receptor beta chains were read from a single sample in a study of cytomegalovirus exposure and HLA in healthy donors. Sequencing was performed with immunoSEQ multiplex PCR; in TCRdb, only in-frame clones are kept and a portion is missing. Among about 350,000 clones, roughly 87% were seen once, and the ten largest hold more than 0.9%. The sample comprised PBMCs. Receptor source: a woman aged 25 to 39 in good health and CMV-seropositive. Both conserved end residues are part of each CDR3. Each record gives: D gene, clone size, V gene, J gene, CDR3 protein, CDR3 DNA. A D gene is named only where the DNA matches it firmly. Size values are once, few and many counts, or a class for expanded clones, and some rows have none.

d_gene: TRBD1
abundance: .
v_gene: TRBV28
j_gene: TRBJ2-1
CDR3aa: CASSVRGFEQFF
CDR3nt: TGTGCCAGCAGTGTCAGGGGGTTTGAGCAGTTCTTC

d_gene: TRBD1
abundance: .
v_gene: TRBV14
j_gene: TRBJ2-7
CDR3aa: CASSQAGTGGYEQYF
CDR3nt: TGTGCCAGCAGCCAAGCTGGGACAGGGGGATACGAGCAGTACTTC

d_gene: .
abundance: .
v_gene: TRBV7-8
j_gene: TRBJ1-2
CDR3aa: CASSFPGGLGYTF
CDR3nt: TGTGCCAGCAGCTTCCCGGGGGGGCTTGGCTACACCTTC

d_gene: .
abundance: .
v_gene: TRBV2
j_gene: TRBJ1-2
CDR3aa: CASSDQGAYGYTF
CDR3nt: TGTGCCAGCAGTGATCAGGGAGCCTATGGCTACACCTTC

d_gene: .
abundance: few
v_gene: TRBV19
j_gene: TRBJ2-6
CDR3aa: CASSMFEGSGANVLTF
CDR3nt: TGTGCCAGTAGTATGTTCGAGGGATCTGGGGCCAACGTCCTGACTTTC

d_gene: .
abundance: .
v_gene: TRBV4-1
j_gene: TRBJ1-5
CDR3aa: CASSLSTGGHQPQHF
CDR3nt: TGCGCCAGCAGTCTCTCGACAGGAGGACACCAGCCCCAGCATTTT

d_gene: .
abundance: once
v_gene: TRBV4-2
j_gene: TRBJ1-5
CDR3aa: CASSQRWGDSNQPQHF
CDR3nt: TGTGCCAGCAGCCAAAGATGGGGCGATTCCAATCAGCCCCAGCATTTT

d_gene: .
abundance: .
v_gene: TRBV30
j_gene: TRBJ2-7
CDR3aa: CAWNGLGAYEQYF
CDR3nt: TGTGCCTGGAATGGGTTAGGAGCCTACGAGCAGTACTTC

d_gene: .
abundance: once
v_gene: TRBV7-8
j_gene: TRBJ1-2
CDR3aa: CASSARGDGYTF
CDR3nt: TGTGCCAGCAGCGCCCGTGGTGACGGCTACACCTTC

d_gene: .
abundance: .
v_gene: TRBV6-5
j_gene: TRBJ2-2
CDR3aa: CASGTRFRGTGELFF
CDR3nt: TGTGCCAGCGGTACACGATTCCGGGGCACCGGGGAGCTGTTTTTT

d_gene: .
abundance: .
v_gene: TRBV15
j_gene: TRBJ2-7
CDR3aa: CATSREPDSYEQYF
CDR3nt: TGTGCCACCAGCAGAGAACCTGACTCCTACGAGCAGTACTTC

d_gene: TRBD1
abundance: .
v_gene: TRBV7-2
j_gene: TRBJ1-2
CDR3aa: CASSAGQAKYGYTF
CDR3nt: TGTGCCAGCAGCGCGGGACAGGCGAAATATGGCTACACCTTC

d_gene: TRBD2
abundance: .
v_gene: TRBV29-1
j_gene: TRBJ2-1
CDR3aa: CSVELAGGPGNEQFF
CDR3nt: TGCAGCGTTGAACTAGCGGGGGGGCCTGGCAATGAGCAGTTCTTC

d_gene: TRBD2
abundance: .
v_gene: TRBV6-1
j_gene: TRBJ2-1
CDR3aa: CASSEGTSGRNEQFF
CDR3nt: TGTGCCAGCAGTGAAGGGACTAGCGGGAGGAATGAGCAGTTCTTC

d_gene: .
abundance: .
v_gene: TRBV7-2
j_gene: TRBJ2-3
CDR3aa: CASSLNWAGADTQYF
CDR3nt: TGTGCCAGCAGCTTAAATTGGGCGGGGGCCGATACGCAGTATTTT

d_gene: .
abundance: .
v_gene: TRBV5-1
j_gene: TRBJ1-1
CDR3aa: CASSLDLRGTEAFF
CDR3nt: TGCGCCAGCAGCTTGGACCTTCGGGGCACTGAAGCTTTCTTT

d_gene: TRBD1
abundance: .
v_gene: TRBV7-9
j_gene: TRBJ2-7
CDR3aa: CASSFRQGAPGEQYF
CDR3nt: TGTGCCAGCAGCTTTCGACAGGGGGCTCCGGGGGAGCAGTACTTC

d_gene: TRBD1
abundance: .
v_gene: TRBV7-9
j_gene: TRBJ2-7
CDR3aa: CASSSRTGGQRSSYEQYF
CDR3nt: TGTGCCAGCAGCTCAAGGACAGGGGGCCAACGAAGCTCCTACGAGCAGTACTTC

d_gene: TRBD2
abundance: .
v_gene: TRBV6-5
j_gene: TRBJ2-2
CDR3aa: CAGGTMPTGELFF
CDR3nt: TGTGCGGGGGGGACGATGCCGACCGGGGAGCTGTTTTTT

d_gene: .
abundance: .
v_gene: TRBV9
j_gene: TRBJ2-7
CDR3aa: CASSAPDSSYEQYF
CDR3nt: TGTGCCAGCAGCGCCCCAGACAGCTCCTACGAGCAGTACTTC

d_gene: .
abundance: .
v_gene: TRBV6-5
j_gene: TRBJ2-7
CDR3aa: CASSYGDRSYEQYF
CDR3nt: TGTGCCAGCAGTTACGGTGACCGCTCCTACGAGCAGTACTTC

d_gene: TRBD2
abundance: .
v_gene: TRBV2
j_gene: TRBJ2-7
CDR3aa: CASSETSGASSYEQYF
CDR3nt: TGTGCCAGCAGTGAGACTAGCGGGGCGAGCTCCTACGAGCAGTACTTC

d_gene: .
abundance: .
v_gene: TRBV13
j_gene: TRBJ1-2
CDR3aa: CASGQRANYGYTF
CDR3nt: TGTGCCAGCGGACAGCGCGCTAACTATGGCTACACCTTC

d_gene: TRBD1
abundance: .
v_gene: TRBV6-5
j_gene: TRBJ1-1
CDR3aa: CASKPSRDRDEAFF
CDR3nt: TGTGCCAGCAAACCTTCCCGGGACAGGGATGAAGCTTTCTTT

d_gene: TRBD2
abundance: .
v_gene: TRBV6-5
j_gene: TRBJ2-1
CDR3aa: CASSITPGLLNEQFF
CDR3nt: TGTGCCAGCAGTATTACTCCGGGACTACTAAATGAGCAGTTCTTC

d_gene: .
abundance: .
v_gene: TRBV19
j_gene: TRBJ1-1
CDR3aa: CATNTVGERDTEAFF
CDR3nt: TGTGCCACCAATACGGTGGGAGAGCGGGACACTGAAGCTTTCTTT

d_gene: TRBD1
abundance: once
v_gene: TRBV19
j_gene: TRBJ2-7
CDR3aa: CASSRPGTGGYEQYF
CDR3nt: TGTGCCAGTAGTCGCCCCGGGACAGGAGGCTACGAGCAGTACTTC

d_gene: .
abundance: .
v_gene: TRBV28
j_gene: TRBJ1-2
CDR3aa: CASSTGNRSYGYTF
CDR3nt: TGTGCCAGCAGTACAGGGAACCGCAGCTATGGCTACACCTTC

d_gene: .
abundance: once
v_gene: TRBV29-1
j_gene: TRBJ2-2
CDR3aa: CSVIQGDTGELFF
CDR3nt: TGCAGCGTTATCCAGGGAGACACCGGGGAGCTGTTTTTT

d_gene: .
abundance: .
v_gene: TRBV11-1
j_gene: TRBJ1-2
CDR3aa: CASSLTGRDGYTF
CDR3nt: TGTGCCAGCAGCTTAACAGGGCGGGATGGCTACACCTTC

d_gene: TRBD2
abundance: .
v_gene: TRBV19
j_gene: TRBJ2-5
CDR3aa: CASSPGTSGSRETQYF
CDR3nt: TGTGCCAGTAGTCCCGGGACTAGCGGGAGTCGAGAGACCCAGTACTTC

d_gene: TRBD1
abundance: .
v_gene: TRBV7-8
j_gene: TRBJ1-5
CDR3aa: CARTPRRQQGANQPQHF
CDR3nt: TGTGCCAGAACACCCCGCAGGCAACAGGGGGCGAATCAGCCCCAGCATTTT

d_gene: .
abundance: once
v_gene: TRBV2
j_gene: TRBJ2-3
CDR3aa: CASRPDRGLADTQYF
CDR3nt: TGTGCCAGCAGACCGGACAGGGGACTAGCAGATACGCAGTATTTT

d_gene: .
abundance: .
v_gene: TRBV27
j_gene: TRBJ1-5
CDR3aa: CASSPRGALGNQPQHF
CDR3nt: TGTGCCAGCAGTCCTCGGGGGGCGCTGGGCAATCAGCCCCAGCATTTT

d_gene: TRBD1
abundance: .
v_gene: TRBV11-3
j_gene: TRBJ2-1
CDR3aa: CASSLQGVAGLQFF
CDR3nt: TGTGCCAGCAGCCTACAGGGGGTAGCCGGGTTGCAGTTCTTC

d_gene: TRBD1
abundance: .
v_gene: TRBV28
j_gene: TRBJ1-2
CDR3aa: CASRNRDRGSYGYTF
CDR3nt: TGTGCCAGCAGGAACCGGGACAGGGGATCCTATGGCTACACCTTC

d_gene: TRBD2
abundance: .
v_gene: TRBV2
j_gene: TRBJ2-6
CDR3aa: CASSKHGGNSGANVLTF
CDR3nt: TGTGCCAGCAGTAAACACGGGGGGAACTCTGGGGCCAACGTCCTGACTTTC

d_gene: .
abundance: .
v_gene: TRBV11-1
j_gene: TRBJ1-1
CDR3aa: CASSPEEQNTEAFF
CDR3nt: TGTGCCAGCAGCCCGGAGGAACAGAACACTGAAGCTTTCTTT

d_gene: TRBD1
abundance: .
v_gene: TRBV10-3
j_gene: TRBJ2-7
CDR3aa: CAISKADRLSYEQYF
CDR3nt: TGTGCCATCAGTAAGGCGGACAGGCTTTCCTACGAGCAGTACTTC

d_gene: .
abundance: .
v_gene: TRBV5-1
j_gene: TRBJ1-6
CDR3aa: CASSSVARFNSPLHF
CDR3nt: TGCGCCAGCAGCTCAGTCGCACGCTTCAATTCACCCCTCCACTTT

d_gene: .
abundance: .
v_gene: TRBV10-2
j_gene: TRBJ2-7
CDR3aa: CASSGGGRYEQYF
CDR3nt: TGCGCCAGCAGTGGGGGGGGCCGTTACGAGCAGTACTTC

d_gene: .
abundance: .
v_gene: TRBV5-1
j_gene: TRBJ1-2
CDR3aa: CASSLEQPEVYGYTF
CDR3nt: TGCGCCAGCAGCTTGGAACAGCCTGAGGTTTATGGCTACACCTTC

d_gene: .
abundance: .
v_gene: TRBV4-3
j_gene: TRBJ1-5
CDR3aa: CASSQERGALDQPQHF
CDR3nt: TGCGCCAGCAGCCAAGAAAGGGGGGCTTTGGATCAGCCCCAGCATTTT

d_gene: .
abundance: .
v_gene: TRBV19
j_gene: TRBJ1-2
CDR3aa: CASSIGSAASYTF
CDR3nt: TGTGCCAGTAGTATCGGCAGCGCAGCCAGCTACACCTTC

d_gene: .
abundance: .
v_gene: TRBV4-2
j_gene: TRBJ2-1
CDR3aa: CASSTRRYNEQFF
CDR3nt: TGTGCCAGCAGCACCCGTAGGTACAATGAGCAGTTCTTC

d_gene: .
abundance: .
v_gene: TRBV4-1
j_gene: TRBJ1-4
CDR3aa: CASSQDSGGWEKLFF
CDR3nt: TGCGCCAGCAGCCAAGATTCCGGGGGGTGGGAAAAACTGTTTTTT

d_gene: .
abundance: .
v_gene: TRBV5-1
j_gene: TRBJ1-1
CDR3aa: CASKSSSEAFF
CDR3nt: TGCGCCAGCAAGAGTTCCAGTGAAGCTTTCTTT

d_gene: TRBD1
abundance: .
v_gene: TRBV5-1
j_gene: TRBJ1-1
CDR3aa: CASSFSGQGTEAFF
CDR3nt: TGCGCCAGCAGCTTTTCCGGACAGGGTACTGAAGCTTTCTTT

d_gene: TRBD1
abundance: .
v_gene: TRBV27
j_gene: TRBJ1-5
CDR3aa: CASSDRGTNSNQPQHF
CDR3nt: TGTGCCAGCAGTGACAGGGGGACAAATAGCAATCAGCCCCAGCATTTT

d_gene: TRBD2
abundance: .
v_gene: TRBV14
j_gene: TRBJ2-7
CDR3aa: CASSVSGSGHEQYF
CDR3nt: TGTGCCAGCAGCGTTAGCGGGAGTGGCCACGAGCAGTACTTC

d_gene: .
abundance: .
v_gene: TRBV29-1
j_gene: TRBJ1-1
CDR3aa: CSVVSLTEAFF
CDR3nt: TGCAGCGTTGTCAGTCTAACTGAAGCTTTCTTT

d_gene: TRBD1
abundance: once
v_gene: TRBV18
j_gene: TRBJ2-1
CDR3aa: CASTGQGNEQFF
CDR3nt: TGTGCCAGCACAGGACAGGGCAATGAGCAGTTCTTC

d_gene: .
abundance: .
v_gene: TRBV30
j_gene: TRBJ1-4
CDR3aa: CAWRPMRGSGEKLFF
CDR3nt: TGTGCCTGGAGGCCGATGAGAGGGTCGGGGGAAAAACTGTTTTTT

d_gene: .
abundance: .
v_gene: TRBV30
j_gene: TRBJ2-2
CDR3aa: CAWSDAPLANTGELFF
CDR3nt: TGTGCCTGGAGTGACGCGCCGCTAGCGAACACCGGGGAGCTGTTTTTT